This is a list of T cell receptor beta chains from one sample in a study of blood T cell repertoires in COVID-19. Repertoires were generated with immunoSEQ multiplex PCR, while TCRdb's copy carries only in-frame clones and drops some. The sample includes 50,000 to 65,000 clones, over 85% of them seen just once. The sequenced sample consisted of peripheral blood. These TCRs come from a human donor in a cohort sampled during active COVID-19. The CDR3 runs from the conserved cysteine through the conserved F or W. D genes are given only for firm matches. Only some rows state a clone size, as once, few, many or a class for expanded clones.

v_call: TRBV7-9; j_call: TRBJ1-4; d_call: -; clone_size: once; cdr3_aa: CASSFSRGFGNEKLFF; cdr3_nt: TGTGCCAGCAGTTTTTCAAGGGGATTCGGTAATGAAAAACTGTTTTTT
v_call: TRBV7-8; j_call: TRBJ2-1; d_call: TRBD1; clone_size: -; cdr3_aa: CASSLDPGQGSSNEQFF; cdr3_nt: TGTGCCAGCAGCTTAGATCCGGGACAGGGCTCGTCCAATGAGCAGTTCTTC
v_call: TRBV25-1; j_call: TRBJ2-7; d_call: -; clone_size: -; cdr3_aa: CASSDDRNYEQYF; cdr3_nt: TGTGCCAGCAGTGACGACAGAAACTACGAGCAGTACTTC
v_call: TRBV18; j_call: TRBJ2-1; d_call: -; clone_size: once; cdr3_aa: CASSPPVASQFF; cdr3_nt: TGTGCCAGCTCACCACCAGTAGCTTCGCAGTTCTTC
v_call: TRBV9; j_call: TRBJ2-5; d_call: -; clone_size: once; cdr3_aa: CASSVGQNWRKETQYF; cdr3_nt: TGTGCCAGCAGCGTAGGGCAAAACTGGAGGAAGGAGACCCAGTACTTC
v_call: TRBV18; j_call: TRBJ1-5; d_call: TRBD1; clone_size: few; cdr3_aa: CASSAAGTGVSAQHF; cdr3_nt: TGTGCCAGCTCAGCGGCCGGGACAGGGGTTTCAGCCCAGCATTTT
v_call: TRBV30; j_call: TRBJ1-1; d_call: -; clone_size: -; cdr3_aa: CAWSFQTTVNTEAFF; cdr3_nt: TGTGCCTGGAGTTTCCAAACCACAGTGAACACTGAAGCTTTCTTT
v_call: TRBV7-3; j_call: TRBJ1-1; d_call: TRBD1; clone_size: -; cdr3_aa: CASSLTGLNTEAFF; cdr3_nt: TGTGCCAGCAGCTTGACAGGGCTTAACACTGAAGCTTTCTTT
v_call: TRBV11-2; j_call: TRBJ1-5; d_call: TRBD1; clone_size: -; cdr3_aa: CASSQGQSNQPQHF; cdr3_nt: TGTGCCAGCAGCCAGGGACAGAGCAATCAGCCCCAGCATTTT
v_call: TRBV5-4; j_call: TRBJ2-6; d_call: -; clone_size: -; cdr3_aa: CASIENSGANVLTF; cdr3_nt: TGTGCCAGCATCGAGAACTCTGGGGCCAACGTCCTGACTTTC
v_call: TRBV29-1; j_call: TRBJ2-5; d_call: TRBD2; clone_size: -; cdr3_aa: CSKRGAGGETQYF; cdr3_nt: TGCAGCAAGCGGGGGGCCGGGGGAGAGACCCAGTACTTC
v_call: TRBV7-6; j_call: TRBJ1-4; d_call: TRBD1; clone_size: -; cdr3_aa: CASSQGVRVANEKLFF; cdr3_nt: TGTGCCAGCAGCCAGGGGGTGCGGGTAGCTAATGAAAAACTGTTTTTT
v_call: TRBV24-1; j_call: TRBJ2-7; d_call: -; clone_size: once; cdr3_aa: CATSAGTRYEQYF; cdr3_nt: TGTGCCACCAGTGCAGGGACACGCTACGAGCAGTACTTC
v_call: TRBV6-5; j_call: TRBJ2-3; d_call: TRBD2; clone_size: -; cdr3_aa: CASSSRTSGRANTQYF; cdr3_nt: TGTGCCAGCAGTTCCAGAACTAGCGGGAGGGCCAATACGCAGTATTTT
v_call: TRBV6-5; j_call: TRBJ2-7; d_call: -; clone_size: -; cdr3_aa: CASSYSEGPGEQYF; cdr3_nt: TGTGCCAGCAGTTACTCGGAGGGCCCTGGCGAGCAGTACTTC
v_call: TRBV3-1/TRBV3-2; j_call: TRBJ1-5; d_call: -; clone_size: few; cdr3_aa: CASSQFSQPQHF; cdr3_nt: TGTGCCAGCAGCCAATTTAGCCAGCCCCAGCATTTT
v_call: TRBV4-3; j_call: TRBJ2-3; d_call: TRBD2; clone_size: -; cdr3_aa: CASSQGVAGDTQYF; cdr3_nt: TGCGCCAGCAGCCAGGGGGTAGCGGGAGATACGCAGTATTTT
v_call: TRBV2; j_call: TRBJ2-7; d_call: TRBD1; clone_size: -; cdr3_aa: CASSPGQGRTYEQYF; cdr3_nt: TGTGCCAGCAGCCCCGGACAGGGGAGGACCTACGAGCAGTACTTC
v_call: TRBV9; j_call: TRBJ2-5; d_call: TRBD1; clone_size: -; cdr3_aa: CASSESDREETQYF; cdr3_nt: TGTGCCAGCAGCGAATCGGACAGGGAAGAGACCCAGTACTTC
v_call: TRBV20-1; j_call: TRBJ1-2; d_call: TRBD1; clone_size: -; cdr3_aa: CSASSGLGGHGYTF; cdr3_nt: TGCAGTGCTAGTTCCGGGCTAGGGGGCCATGGCTACACCTTC
v_call: TRBV28; j_call: TRBJ2-7; d_call: TRBD1; clone_size: -; cdr3_aa: CASSSRTGEEQYF; cdr3_nt: TGTGCCAGCAGTTCCAGGACAGGGGAAGAGCAGTACTTC
v_call: TRBV9; j_call: TRBJ2-7; d_call: -; clone_size: few; cdr3_aa: CASSVGPGASYEQYF; cdr3_nt: TGTGCCAGCAGCGTAGGGCCAGGGGCGAGCTACGAGCAGTACTTC
v_call: TRBV7-2; j_call: TRBJ2-5; d_call: TRBD2; clone_size: -; cdr3_aa: CASRPHTSGGAWGETQYF; cdr3_nt: TGTGCCAGCAGACCTCATACTAGCGGGGGGGCCTGGGGAGAGACCCAGTACTTC
v_call: TRBV3-1/TRBV3-2; j_call: TRBJ2-5; d_call: TRBD2; clone_size: -; cdr3_aa: CASSQVTWTSGGSSQYF; cdr3_nt: TGTGCCAGCAGCCAAGTCACTTGGACTAGCGGGGGTTCCTCCCAGTACTTC
v_call: TRBV12-5; j_call: TRBJ2-1; d_call: TRBD2; clone_size: -; cdr3_aa: CASGPETSTNEQFF; cdr3_nt: TGTGCTAGTGGTCCTGAGACTAGCACCAATGAGCAGTTCTTC
v_call: TRBV30; j_call: TRBJ1-4; d_call: -; clone_size: -; cdr3_aa: CAWSGQVNEKLFF; cdr3_nt: TGTGCCTGGAGTGGCCAGGTTAATGAAAAACTGTTTTTT
v_call: TRBV5-4; j_call: TRBJ2-2; d_call: TRBD2; clone_size: -; cdr3_aa: CASSTGLAGLGELFF; cdr3_nt: TGTGCCAGCAGCACCGGACTAGCGGGACTAGGGGAGCTGTTTTTT
v_call: TRBV27; j_call: TRBJ2-7; d_call: -; clone_size: -; cdr3_aa: CASSLMAGAYEQYF; cdr3_nt: TGTGCCAGCAGTTTAATGGCAGGGGCCTACGAGCAGTACTTC
v_call: TRBV5-5; j_call: TRBJ1-2; d_call: -; clone_size: -; cdr3_aa: CASSLDGSHGYTF; cdr3_nt: TGTGCCAGCAGTCTCGACGGGTCCCATGGCTACACCTTC
v_call: TRBV24-1; j_call: TRBJ2-7; d_call: TRBD2; clone_size: -; cdr3_aa: CATSDGTSGRKGERNLFYEQYF; cdr3_nt: TGTGCCACCAGTGACGGGACTAGCGGGAGGAAAGGCGAGCGAAACTTATTCTACGAGCAGTACTTC
v_call: TRBV19; j_call: TRBJ2-5; d_call: -; clone_size: once; cdr3_aa: CASSKEGLERTQYF; cdr3_nt: TGTGCCAGTAGCAAAGAGGGACTTGAAAGGACCCAGTACTTC
v_call: TRBV29-1; j_call: TRBJ1-1; d_call: -; clone_size: -; cdr3_aa: CSVVILRHLVSTEAFF; cdr3_nt: TGCAGCGTTGTAATACTGCGACATCTGGTGTCCACTGAAGCTTTCTTT
v_call: TRBV4-2; j_call: TRBJ2-7; d_call: TRBD2; clone_size: -; cdr3_aa: CASSPTSGGPYEQYF; cdr3_nt: TGTGCCAGCAGCCCGACTAGCGGGGGACCCTACGAGCAGTACTTC
v_call: TRBV30; j_call: TRBJ1-2; d_call: -; clone_size: -; cdr3_aa: CACRFSGYTF; cdr3_nt: TGTGCCTGCCGGTTTTCTGGCTACACCTTC
v_call: TRBV18; j_call: TRBJ2-2; d_call: -; clone_size: -; cdr3_aa: CASSPLWSDPTGELFF; cdr3_nt: TGTGCCAGCTCACCACTTTGGAGCGACCCAACCGGGGAGCTGTTTTTT
v_call: TRBV28; j_call: TRBJ1-4; d_call: -; clone_size: -; cdr3_aa: CASSSLGRAVVLELFF; cdr3_nt: TGTGCCAGCAGTTCCCTTGGGAGGGCTGTTGTTCTGGAACTGTTTTTT
v_call: TRBV9; j_call: TRBJ2-2; d_call: TRBD1; clone_size: -; cdr3_aa: CASGPPQGANTGELFF; cdr3_nt: TGTGCCAGCGGTCCTCCTCAGGGGGCGAACACCGGGGAGCTGTTTTTT
v_call: TRBV7-9; j_call: TRBJ1-5; d_call: TRBD1; clone_size: -; cdr3_aa: CASSLGRGQGTPQHF; cdr3_nt: TGTGCCAGCAGCCTAGGTAGAGGACAGGGCACGCCCCAGCATTTT
v_call: TRBV10-3; j_call: TRBJ1-3; d_call: -; clone_size: -; cdr3_aa: CAISNFGGYTIYF; cdr3_nt: TGTGCCATCAGTAACTTTGGGGGGTACACCATATATTTT
v_call: TRBV18; j_call: TRBJ1-2; d_call: -; clone_size: once; cdr3_aa: CASSASTGTGLSGYTF; cdr3_nt: TGTGCCAGCTCAGCAAGCACAGGAACGGGTCTGAGCGGCTACACCTTC
v_call: TRBV4-1; j_call: TRBJ1-5; d_call: TRBD1; clone_size: -; cdr3_aa: CASSLRDRDNQPQHF; cdr3_nt: TGCGCCAGCAGCCTCCGGGACAGGGACAATCAGCCCCAGCATTTT
v_call: TRBV7-9; j_call: TRBJ2-7; d_call: -; clone_size: -; cdr3_aa: CASSLGALFYEQYF; cdr3_nt: TGTGCCAGCAGCTTAGGAGCCCTCTTCTACGAGCAGTACTTC
v_call: TRBV18; j_call: TRBJ1-1; d_call: -; clone_size: -; cdr3_aa: CASSPLTENTEAFF; cdr3_nt: TGTGCCAGCTCACCATTGACAGAGAACACTGAAGCTTTCTTT
v_call: TRBV14; j_call: TRBJ2-1; d_call: TRBD2; clone_size: -; cdr3_aa: CASSQLAGAHPRANEQFF; cdr3_nt: TGTGCCAGCAGCCAACTAGCGGGAGCCCATCCCCGGGCCAATGAGCAGTTCTTC
v_call: TRBV2; j_call: TRBJ1-2; d_call: -; clone_size: -; cdr3_aa: CASRELRRGYTF; cdr3_nt: TGTGCCAGCAGGGAATTGCGGCGTGGCTACACCTTC
v_call: TRBV6-5; j_call: TRBJ1-5; d_call: -; clone_size: -; cdr3_aa: CASSSTPTGIQPQHF; cdr3_nt: TGTGCCAGCAGTTCGACCCCGACGGGGATACAGCCCCAGCATTTT
v_call: TRBV29-1; j_call: TRBJ2-3; d_call: TRBD2; clone_size: -; cdr3_aa: CSVDGGRESTDTQYF; cdr3_nt: TGCAGCGTTGACGGCGGGAGGGAGAGCACAGATACGCAGTATTTT
v_call: TRBV7-6; j_call: TRBJ2-7; d_call: TRBD2; clone_size: -; cdr3_aa: CASSLARTSGSYEQYF; cdr3_nt: TGTGCCAGCAGCTTAGCGAGGACTAGCGGGTCCTACGAGCAGTACTTC
v_call: TRBV27; j_call: TRBJ1-2; d_call: TRBD1; clone_size: once; cdr3_aa: CASSFSPTGGYGYTF; cdr3_nt: TGTGCCAGCAGTTTTTCCCCCACAGGGGGCTATGGCTACACCTTC
v_call: TRBV2; j_call: TRBJ1-3; d_call: -; clone_size: -; cdr3_aa: CASSGMERNTIYF; cdr3_nt: TGTGCCAGCAGTGGAATGGAGCGAAACACCATATATTTT
v_call: TRBV19; j_call: TRBJ2-3; d_call: TRBD2; clone_size: -; cdr3_aa: CASSIRLAFISTDTQYF; cdr3_nt: TGTGCCAGTAGTATCCGACTAGCTTTTATTTCCACAGATACGCAGTATTTT
v_call: TRBV18; j_call: TRBJ2-3; d_call: -; clone_size: -; cdr3_aa: CASSPPELDTQYF; cdr3_nt: TGTGCCAGCTCACCACCGGAGTTAGATACGCAGTATTTT
v_call: TRBV27; j_call: TRBJ1-1; d_call: -; clone_size: -; cdr3_aa: CASSSYRVVESRAEAFF; cdr3_nt: TGTGCCAGCAGTTCTTACAGGGTGGTGGAAAGTCGGGCTGAAGCTTTCTTT
v_call: TRBV7-8; j_call: TRBJ2-7; d_call: TRBD1; clone_size: -; cdr3_aa: CASSSPGQGYEQYF; cdr3_nt: TGTGCCAGCAGTTCACCGGGACAGGGGTACGAGCAGTACTTC
v_call: TRBV2; j_call: TRBJ2-2; d_call: -; clone_size: -; cdr3_aa: CASSVQTVFTGELFF; cdr3_nt: TGTGCCAGCAGCGTACAGACAGTATTCACCGGGGAGCTGTTTTTT